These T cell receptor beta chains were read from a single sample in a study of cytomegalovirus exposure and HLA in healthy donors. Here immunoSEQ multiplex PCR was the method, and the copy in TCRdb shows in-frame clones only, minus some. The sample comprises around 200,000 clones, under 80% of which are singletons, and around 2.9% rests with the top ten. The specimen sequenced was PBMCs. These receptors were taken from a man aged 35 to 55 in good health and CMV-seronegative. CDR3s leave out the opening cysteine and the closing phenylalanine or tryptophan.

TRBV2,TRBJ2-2,ASTSGLRTGELF
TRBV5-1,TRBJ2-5,ASSPGTGLETQY
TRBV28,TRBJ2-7,ASAPGGAYEQY
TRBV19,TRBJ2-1,ASSITSGTYNEQF
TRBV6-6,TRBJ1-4,ASSSRDRGQREKLF
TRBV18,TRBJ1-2,ASSLRGQGIYGYT
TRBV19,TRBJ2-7,ASSMGGTSYEQY
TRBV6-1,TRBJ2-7,ASSGPGQGLYEQY
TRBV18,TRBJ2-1,ATSPPRGGGSYNEQF
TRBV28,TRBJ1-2,ASSPWDRANGYT
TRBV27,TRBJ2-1,ASSLRWSSYNEQF
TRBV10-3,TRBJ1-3,AISAGGGNSGNTIY
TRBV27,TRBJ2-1,ASSRGTTQF
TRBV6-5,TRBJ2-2,ASSIRGLVTGELF
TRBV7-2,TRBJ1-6,ASSLGDRGYNSPLH
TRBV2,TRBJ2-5,ASTVTAGQGEGEQY
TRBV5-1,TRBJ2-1,ASSSQPSGEQF
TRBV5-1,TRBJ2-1,ASSHVAGLGSNEQF
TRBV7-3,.,ASSDMGSYEQY
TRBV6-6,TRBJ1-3,ASRSSGPGNTIY
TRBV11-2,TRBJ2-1,ASRIAGGGEQF
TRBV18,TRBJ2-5,ASSEGQGETQY
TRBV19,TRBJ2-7,ASRVLRGAYEQY
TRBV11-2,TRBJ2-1,ASSPGQAYNEQF
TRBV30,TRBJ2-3,AWSRLAGGTDTQY
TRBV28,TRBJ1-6,ASSGTGGGDNSPLH
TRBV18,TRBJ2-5,ASSPLATETQY
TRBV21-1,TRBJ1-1,ASSKTLDRDSYRNTEAF
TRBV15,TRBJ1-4,ATSRDQVRTNEKLF